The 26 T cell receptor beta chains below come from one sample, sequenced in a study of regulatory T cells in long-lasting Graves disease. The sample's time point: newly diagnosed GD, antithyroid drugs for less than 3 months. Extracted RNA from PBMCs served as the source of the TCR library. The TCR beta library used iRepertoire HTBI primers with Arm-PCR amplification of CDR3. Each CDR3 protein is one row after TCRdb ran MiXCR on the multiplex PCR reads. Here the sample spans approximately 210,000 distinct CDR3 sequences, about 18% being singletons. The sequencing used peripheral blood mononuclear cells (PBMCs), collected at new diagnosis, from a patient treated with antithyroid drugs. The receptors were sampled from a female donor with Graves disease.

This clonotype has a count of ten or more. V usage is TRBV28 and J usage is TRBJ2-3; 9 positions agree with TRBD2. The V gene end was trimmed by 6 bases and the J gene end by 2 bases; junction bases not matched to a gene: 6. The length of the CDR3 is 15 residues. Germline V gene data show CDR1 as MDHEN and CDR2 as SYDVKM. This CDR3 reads CASRPTSGLTDTQYF. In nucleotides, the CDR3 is TGTGCCAGCAGGCCGACTAGCGGCCTCACAGATACGCAGTATTTT.

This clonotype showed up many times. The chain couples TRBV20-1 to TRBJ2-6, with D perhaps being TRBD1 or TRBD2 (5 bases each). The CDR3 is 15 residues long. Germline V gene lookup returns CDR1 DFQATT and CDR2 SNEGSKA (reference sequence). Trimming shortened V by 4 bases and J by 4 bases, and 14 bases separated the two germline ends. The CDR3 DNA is TGCAGTGCTACCACGGGGCACTCGGGGGCCAACGTCCTGACTTTC. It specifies CSATTGHSGANVLTF.

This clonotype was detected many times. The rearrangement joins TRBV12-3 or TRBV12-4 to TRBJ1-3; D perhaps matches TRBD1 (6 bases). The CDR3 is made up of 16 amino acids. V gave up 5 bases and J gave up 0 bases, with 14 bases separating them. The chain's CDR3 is CASSHSGVLSGNTIYF. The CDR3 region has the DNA TGTGCCAGCAGTCATTCAGGGGTTCTCTCTGGAAACACCATATATTTT.

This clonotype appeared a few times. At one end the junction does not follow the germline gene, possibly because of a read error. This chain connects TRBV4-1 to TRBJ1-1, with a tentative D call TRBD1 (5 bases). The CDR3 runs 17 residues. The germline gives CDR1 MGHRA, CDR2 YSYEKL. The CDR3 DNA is TGCGCCAGCAGCCTTACTCAGGGACCTCCGATTGGCACTAAAGCTTTCTTT. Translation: CASSLTQGPPIGTKAFF.

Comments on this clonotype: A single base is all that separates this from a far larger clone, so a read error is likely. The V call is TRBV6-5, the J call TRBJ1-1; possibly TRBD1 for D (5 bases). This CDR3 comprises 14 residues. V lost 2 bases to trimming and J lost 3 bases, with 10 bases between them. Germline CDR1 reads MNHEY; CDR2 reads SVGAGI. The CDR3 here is CASSYAGLYTEAFF. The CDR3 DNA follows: TGTGCCAGCAGTTACGCAGGGTTGTACACTGAAGCTTTCTTT.

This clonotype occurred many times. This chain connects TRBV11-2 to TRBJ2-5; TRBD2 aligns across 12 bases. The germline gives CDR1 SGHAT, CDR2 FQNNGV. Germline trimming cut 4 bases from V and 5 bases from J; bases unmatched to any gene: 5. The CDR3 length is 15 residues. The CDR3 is CASSSSGRAIETQYF. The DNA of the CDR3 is TGTGCCAGCAGCTCTAGCGGGAGGGCCATTGAGACCCAGTACTTC.

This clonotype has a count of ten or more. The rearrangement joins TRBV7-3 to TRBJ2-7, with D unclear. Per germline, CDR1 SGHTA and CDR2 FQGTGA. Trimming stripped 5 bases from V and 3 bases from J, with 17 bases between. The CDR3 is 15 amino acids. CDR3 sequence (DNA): TGTGCCAGCAGCGCAAAGTTGCTAGTCATCTACGAGCAGTACTTC. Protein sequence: CASSAKLLVIYEQYF.

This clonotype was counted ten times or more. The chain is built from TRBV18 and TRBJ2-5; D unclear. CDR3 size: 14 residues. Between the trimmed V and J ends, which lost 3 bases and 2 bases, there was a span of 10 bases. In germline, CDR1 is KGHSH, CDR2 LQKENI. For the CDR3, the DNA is TGTGCCAGCTCACCCGGACGTGCTCAAGAGACCCAGTACTTC. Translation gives CASSPGRAQETQYF.

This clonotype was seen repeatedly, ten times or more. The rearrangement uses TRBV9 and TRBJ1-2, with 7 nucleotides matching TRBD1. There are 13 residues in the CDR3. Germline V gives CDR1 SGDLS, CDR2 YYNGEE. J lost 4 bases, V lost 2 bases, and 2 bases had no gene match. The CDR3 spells CASSVGQRYGYTF. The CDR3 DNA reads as TGTGCCAGCAGCGTGGGACAGCGCTATGGCTACACCTTC. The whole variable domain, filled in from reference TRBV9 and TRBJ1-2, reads DSGVTQTPKHLITATGQRVTLRCSPRSGDLSVYWYQQSLDQGLQFLIQYYNGEERAKGNILERFSAQQFPDLHSELNLSSLELGDSALYFCASSVGQRYGYTFGSGTRLTVV.

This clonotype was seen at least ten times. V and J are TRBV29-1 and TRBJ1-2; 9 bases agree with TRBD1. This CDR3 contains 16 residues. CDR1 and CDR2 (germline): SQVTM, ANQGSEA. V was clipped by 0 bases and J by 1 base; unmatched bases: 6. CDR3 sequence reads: CSVEEVGTGNNYGYTF. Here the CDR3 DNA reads TGCAGCGTTGAAGAAGTAGGGACAGGGAATAACTATGGCTACACCTTC.

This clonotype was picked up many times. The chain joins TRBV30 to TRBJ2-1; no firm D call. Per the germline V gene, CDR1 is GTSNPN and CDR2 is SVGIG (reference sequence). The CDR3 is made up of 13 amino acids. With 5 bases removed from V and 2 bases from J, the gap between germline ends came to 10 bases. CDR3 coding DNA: TGTGCCTGGGCCGAGAATACCTACAATGAGCAGTTCTTC. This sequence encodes CAWAENTYNEQFF.

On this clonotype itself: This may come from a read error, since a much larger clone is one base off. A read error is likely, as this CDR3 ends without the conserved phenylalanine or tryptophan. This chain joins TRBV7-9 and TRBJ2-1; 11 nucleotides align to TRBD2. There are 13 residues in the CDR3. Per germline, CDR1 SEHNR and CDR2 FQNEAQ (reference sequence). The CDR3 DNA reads TGCGCCAGCAGCCGGGGACTAGCGGATGAGCAGTTCCTC. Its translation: CASSRGLADEQFL.

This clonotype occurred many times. CDR3 DNA sequence: TGTGCCAGCAGCGTAGTTCCTAGCGGGAAGGGCGAGCAGTACTTC. It codes for CASSVVPSGKGEQYF. V is TRBV9 and J is TRBJ2-7; 9 bases align to TRBD2. The junction had 7 bases not matched to a gene; V was cut back by 0 bases and J by 6 bases. CDR1 SGDLS and CDR2 YYNGEE come from the germline V gene. This CDR3 is built from 15 residues.

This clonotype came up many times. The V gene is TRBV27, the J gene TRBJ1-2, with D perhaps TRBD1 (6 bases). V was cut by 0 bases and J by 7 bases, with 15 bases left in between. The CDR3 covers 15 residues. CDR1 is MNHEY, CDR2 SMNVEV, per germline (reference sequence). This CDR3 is CASSLSRSGVSGYTF. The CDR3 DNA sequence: TGTGCCAGCAGTTTATCGAGGTCAGGGGTCTCTGGCTACACCTTC.

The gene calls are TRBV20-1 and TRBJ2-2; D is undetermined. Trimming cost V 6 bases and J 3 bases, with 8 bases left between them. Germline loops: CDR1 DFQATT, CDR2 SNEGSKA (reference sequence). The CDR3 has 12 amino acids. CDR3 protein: CSASSYTGELFF. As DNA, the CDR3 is TGCAGTGCATCAAGTTACACCGGGGAGCTGTTTTTT.

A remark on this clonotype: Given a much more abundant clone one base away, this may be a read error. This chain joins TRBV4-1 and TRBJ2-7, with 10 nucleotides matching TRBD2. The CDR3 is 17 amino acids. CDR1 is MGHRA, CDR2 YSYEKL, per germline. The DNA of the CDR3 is TGCGCCAGCAGCCAAGGCGTAGCGGGAGGATTAGCGCGCGAGCAGCACTTC. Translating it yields CASSQGVAGGLAREQHF.

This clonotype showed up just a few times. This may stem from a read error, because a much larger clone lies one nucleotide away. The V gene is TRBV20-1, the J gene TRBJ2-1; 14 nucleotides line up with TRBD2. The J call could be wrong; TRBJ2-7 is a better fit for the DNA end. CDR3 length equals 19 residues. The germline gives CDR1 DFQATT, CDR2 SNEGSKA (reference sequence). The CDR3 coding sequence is TGCAGTGCATCTCCAACTGAGGGACTAGCGGGAGTCCTCTCCAATGAGCAGTACTTC. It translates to CSASPTEGLAGVLSNEQYF.

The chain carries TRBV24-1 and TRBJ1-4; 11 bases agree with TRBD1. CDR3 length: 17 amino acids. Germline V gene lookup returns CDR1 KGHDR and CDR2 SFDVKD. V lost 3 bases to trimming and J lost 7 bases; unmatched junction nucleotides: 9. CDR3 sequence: CATSDPPGQGVGEKLFF. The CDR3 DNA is TGTGCCACCAGTGATCCTCCGGGACAGGGGGTCGGTGAAAAACTGTTTTTT.

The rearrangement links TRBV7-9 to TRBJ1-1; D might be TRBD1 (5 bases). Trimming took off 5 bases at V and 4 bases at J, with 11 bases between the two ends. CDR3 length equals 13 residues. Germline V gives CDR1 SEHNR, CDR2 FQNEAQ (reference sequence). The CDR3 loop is CASSGRVSTEAFF. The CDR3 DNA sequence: TGTGCCAGCAGCGGCAGGGTTTCCACTGAAGCTTTCTTT.

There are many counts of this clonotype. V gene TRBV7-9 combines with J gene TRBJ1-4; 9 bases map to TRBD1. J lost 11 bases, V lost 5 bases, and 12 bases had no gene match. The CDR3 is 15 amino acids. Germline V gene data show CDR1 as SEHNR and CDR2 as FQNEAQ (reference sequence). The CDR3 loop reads CASSPERTGVGKLFF. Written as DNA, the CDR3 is TGTGCCAGCAGCCCGGAACGGACAGGGGTAGGGAAACTGTTTTTT.

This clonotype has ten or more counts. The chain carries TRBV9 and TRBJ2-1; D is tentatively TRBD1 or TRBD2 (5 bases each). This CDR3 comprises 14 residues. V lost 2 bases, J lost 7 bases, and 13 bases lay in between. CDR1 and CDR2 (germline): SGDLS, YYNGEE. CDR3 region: CASSVRDHLNEQFF. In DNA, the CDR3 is TGTGCCAGCAGCGTGAGGGACCACTTAAATGAGCAGTTCTTC.

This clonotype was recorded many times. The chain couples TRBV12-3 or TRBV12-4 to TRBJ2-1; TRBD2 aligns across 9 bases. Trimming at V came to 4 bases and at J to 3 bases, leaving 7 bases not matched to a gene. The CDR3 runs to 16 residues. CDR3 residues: CASSWGGRANYNEQFF. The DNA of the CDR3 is TGTGCCAGCAGTTGGGGCGGGAGGGCAAACTACAATGAGCAGTTCTTC.

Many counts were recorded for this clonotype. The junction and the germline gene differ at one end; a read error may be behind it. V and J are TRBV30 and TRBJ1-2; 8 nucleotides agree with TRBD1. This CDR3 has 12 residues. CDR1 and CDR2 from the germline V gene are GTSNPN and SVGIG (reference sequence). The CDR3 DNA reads TGTGCCTGGGTCCGGGACAGGTCCCTCTATGTCTTC. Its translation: CAWVRDRSLYVF.

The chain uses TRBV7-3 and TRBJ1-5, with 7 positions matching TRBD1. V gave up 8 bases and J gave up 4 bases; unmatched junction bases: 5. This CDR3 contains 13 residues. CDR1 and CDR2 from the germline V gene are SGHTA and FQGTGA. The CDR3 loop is CASAPTGNQPQHF. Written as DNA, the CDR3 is TGTGCCAGCGCACCGACAGGGAATCAGCCCCAGCATTTT.

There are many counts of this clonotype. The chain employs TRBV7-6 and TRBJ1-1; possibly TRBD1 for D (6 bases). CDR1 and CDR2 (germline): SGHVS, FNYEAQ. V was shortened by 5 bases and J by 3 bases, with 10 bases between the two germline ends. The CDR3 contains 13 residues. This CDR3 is CASSRQAYTEAFF. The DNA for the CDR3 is TGTGCCAGCAGCCGACAGGCTTACACTGAAGCTTTCTTT.

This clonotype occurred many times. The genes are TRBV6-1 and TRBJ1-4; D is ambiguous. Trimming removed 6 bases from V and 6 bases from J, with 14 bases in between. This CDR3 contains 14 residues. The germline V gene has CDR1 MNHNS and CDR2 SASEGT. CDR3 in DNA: TGTGCCAGCAGACCGACGGCCTCTCATGAAAAACTGTTTTTT. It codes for CASRPTASHEKLFF.